The sample holds a few counts of the clone carrying this TCR beta chain. Its antigen is not known. Isolation of CD4+ naive, central memory, regulatory and stem cell-like memory cells was achieved by sorting via CD45RO/CCR7/CD25/CD127/CD95/CD27. V lost 2 bases to trimming and J lost 6 bases, with 10 bases between them. Germline V lookup: CDR1 GTSNPN, CDR2 SVGIG (reference sequence). The length of the CDR3 is 12 residues. The whole isolated RNA underwent reverse transcription, so sequencing captured expressed TCRB transcripts. Deep immunoSEQ sequencing covered naive, central memory and regulatory T cell samples. Method: immunoSEQ multiplex PCR; TCRdb's copy keeps in-frame clones and lacks some. The table shows 250,000 to 300,000 clones, with around 15% occurring only once. This sample is drawn from a study of beta chain features in type 1 diabetes. Overall study: In age, gender and cell yields, patients were similar to healthy donors.

Study-level points and caveats: Across all four CD4+ subsets, people with type 1 diabetes showed modestly shorter TCRB CDR3s. Within patients, naive, central memory and Treg TCRB repertoires seemed more similar than within healthy donors.

This chain links TRBV30 with TRBJ2-5; D ambiguous. Sequenced sample: naive CD4+ T cells from blood. The clonotype comes from a man aged 25-45 years with type 1 diabetes. In DNA form, the CDR3 reads TGTGCCTGGAGTCCAGAAGTAAAGACCCAGTACTTC. This sequence encodes CAWSPEVKTQYF.